The entry that follows covers one T cell receptor (beta chain) sequence. Its target is not known. Through negative isolation, CD4+ and CD8+ T cells were obtained, while TEMRA cells were enriched using FACS. About 0.5 to 1 ug RNA was reverse transcribed with random hexamers. Multiplex immunoSEQ PCR targeted 54 Vbeta and 13 Jbeta TCR beta segments. A single record per CDR3 protein comes from TCRdb applying MiXCR to the immunoSEQ multiplex PCR reads. The table has under 95,000 distinct CDR3 sequences, 85% to 95% seen once; the top ten hold roughly 0.5%. Trimming removed 0 bases from V and 3 bases from J, with 12 bases in between. Germline loops: CDR1 LNHNV, CDR2 YYDKDF (reference sequence). This CDR3 spans 15 amino acids. This record belongs to a study of CD8 T cells in Susac syndrome. Study details: Patients with Susac syndrome were therapy-naive, on corticosteroids, or on intravenous immunoglobulin alone at the time that blood was drawn.

The study's findings and limits: In total CD8+ repertoires, some 17 Susac-specific public clones were found, and in CD8+ TEMRA repertoires, about five were found.

The chain combines TRBV15 with TRBJ2-7; maybe TRBD2 (6 bases). The sequence derives from a human donor with Susac syndrome. The specimen was CD8+ T cells from PBMCs. CDR3 nucleotides: TGTGCCACCAGCAGAGATGAGGAGGGAGACTACGAGCAGTACTTC. Its translation is CATSRDEEGDYEQYF.